This T cell receptor beta chain was captured by sequencing in a study of CD8 T cells in ankylosing spondylitis. With respect to this clonotype: Its antigen remains unidentified. Compared with germline, one end of the junction differs, possibly owing to a read error.

CDR3 length: 13 amino acids. Germline loops: CDR1 MRHNA, CDR2 SNTAGT. A single record per CDR3 protein comes from TCRdb applying MiXCR to the 5' RACE reads. The sample carries about 190,000 distinct CDR3 sequences, 10% to 15% recorded once. Study-wide results and caveats: Earlier work had already found some motif variants in reactive arthritis synovial fluid and blood.

This clonotype originated in a female donor with ankylosing spondylitis or in good health (not recorded which). J is TRBJ2-2 and V is TRBV6-4, with D possibly being TRBD1 (5 bases). Sequencing was carried out using blood, either unsorted or a sorted T cell fraction (not recorded which). CDR3 residues: CASSDGATAELFF. In DNA form, the CDR3 reads TGTGCCAGCAGTGACGGGGCAACCGCGGAGCTGTTTTTT.